Included here is one TCR beta chain sequence, with context. Antigen: not known. The assay was immunoSEQ multiplex PCR, and TCRdb's table has in-frame clones only and misses some. Among 70,000 to 95,000 clones listed, under 90% were seen once. Trimming pared 6 bases from V and 4 bases from J, leaving 10 bases between. This CDR3 spans 12 amino acids. Germline V lookup: CDR1 SQVTM, CDR2 ANQGSEA. This record comes from a study of T cell responses to AZD1222 COVID-19 vaccine. General observations from the study: The study sampled repertoires only after the peak T cell response.

The genes are TRBV29-1 and TRBJ1-5; D gene unclear. The specimen comprised peripheral blood, sampled on day 0 of MenACWY control vaccination. The receptor was derived from an adult in good health. DNA for the CDR3: TGCAGCGTAAAAGAGGCAAATCAGCCCCAGCATTTT. Protein: CSVKEANQPQHF.